The clone carrying this T cell receptor (beta chain) appeared a few times. Its antigen remains unidentified. The data belong to a study of beta chain features in type 1 diabetes. Findings of the study overall: Type 1 diabetes patients showed a moderate but significant shortening of TCRB CDR3s in all four CD4+ subsets.

Of the isolated RNA, all was reverse transcribed, and so the sequenced material was expressed TCRB transcripts. The read count averaged roughly 3.5 million across naive, central memory and regulatory T cell samples. TCRdb's copy holds only in-frame clones and misses some; the assay was immunoSEQ multiplex PCR. The repertoire includes roughly 160,000 clones, around 8.4% of them detected once, and about 0.5% sits in the top ten. Germline CDR1 and CDR2: SGHNT and YYREEE (reference sequence). Trimming shortened V by 0 bases and J by 4 bases, and 16 bases separated the two germline ends. This CDR3 has 16 residues. The authors sorted CD4+ naive, central memory, regulatory and stem cell-like memory cells via CD45RO/CCR7/CD25/CD127/CD95/CD27.

Sample: central memory CD4+ T cells from blood. This receptor was identified in a woman younger than 35 with type 1 diabetes. The rearrangement links TRBV5-4 to TRBJ1-2, with TRBD1 as a possible D gene (6 bases). The CDR3 protein is CASSLGGGSGTYGYTF. The CDR3 DNA follows: TGTGCCAGCAGCTTGGGAGGGGGATCAGGGACCTATGGCTACACCTTC.